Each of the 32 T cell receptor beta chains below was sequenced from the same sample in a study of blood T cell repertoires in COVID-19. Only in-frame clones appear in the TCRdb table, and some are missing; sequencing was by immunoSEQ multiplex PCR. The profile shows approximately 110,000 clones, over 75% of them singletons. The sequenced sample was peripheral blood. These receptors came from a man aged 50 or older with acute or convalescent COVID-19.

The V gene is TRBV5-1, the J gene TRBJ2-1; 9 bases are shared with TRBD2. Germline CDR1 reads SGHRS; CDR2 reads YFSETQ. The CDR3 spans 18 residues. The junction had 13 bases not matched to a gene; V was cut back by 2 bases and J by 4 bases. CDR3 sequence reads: CASSFVAKPTSGYNEQFF. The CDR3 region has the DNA TGCGCCAGCAGCTTTGTCGCGAAGCCGACTAGCGGTTACAATGAGCAGTTCTTC.

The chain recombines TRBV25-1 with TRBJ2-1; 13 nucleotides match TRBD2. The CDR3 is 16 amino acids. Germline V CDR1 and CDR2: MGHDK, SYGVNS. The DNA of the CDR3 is TGTGCTACCGGCGGGACTAGCGGGACCACCTACAATGAGCAGTTCTTC. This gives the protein CATGGTSGTTYNEQFF.

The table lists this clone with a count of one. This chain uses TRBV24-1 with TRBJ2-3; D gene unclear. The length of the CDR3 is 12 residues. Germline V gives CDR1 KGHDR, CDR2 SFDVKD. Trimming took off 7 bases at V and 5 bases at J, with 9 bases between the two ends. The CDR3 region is CATSSLVDTQYF. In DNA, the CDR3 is TGTGCCACCAGCAGTCTGGTAGATACGCAGTATTTT.

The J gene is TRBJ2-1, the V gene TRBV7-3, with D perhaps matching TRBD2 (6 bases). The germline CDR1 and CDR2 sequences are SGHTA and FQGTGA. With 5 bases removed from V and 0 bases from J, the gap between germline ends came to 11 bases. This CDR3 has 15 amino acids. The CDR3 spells CASSLRLVSYNEQFF. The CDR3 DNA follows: TGTGCCAGCAGCCTAAGACTAGTCTCCTACAATGAGCAGTTCTTC. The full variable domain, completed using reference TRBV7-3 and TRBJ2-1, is GAGVSQTPSNKVTEKGKYVELRCDPISGHTALYWYRQSLGQGPEFLIYFQGTGAADDSGLPNDRFFAVRPEGSVSTLKIQRTERGDSAVYLCASSLRLVSYNEQFFGPGTRLTVL.

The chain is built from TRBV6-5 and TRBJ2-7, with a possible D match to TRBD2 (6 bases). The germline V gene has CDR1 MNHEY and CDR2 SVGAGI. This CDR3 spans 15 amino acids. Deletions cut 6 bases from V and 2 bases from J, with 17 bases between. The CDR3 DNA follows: TGTGCCAGCAGACCTCCTTGGGGAGGCGCCTACGAGCAGTACTTC. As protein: CASRPPWGGAYEQYF.

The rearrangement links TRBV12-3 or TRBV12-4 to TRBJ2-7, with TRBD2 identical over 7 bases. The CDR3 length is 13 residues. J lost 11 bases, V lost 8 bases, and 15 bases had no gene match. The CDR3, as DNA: TGTGCCAGCGCGGGGCAGGGAGGGCGGCGAAAGTACTTC. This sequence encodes CASAGQGGRRKYF.

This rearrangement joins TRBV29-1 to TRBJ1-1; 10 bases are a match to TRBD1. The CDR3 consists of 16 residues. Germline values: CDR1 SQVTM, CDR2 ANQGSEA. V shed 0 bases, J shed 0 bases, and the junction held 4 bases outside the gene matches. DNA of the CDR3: TGCAGCGTTGAAGAGGGACAGGGGTCCCTGAACACTGAAGCTTTCTTT. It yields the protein CSVEEGQGSLNTEAFF. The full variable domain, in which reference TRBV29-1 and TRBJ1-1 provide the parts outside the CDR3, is SAVISQKPSRDICQRGTSLTIQCQVDSQVTMMFWYRQQPGQSLTLIATANQGSEATYESGFVIDKFPISRPNLTFSTLTVSNMSPEDSSIYLCSVEEGQGSLNTEAFFGQGTRLTVV.

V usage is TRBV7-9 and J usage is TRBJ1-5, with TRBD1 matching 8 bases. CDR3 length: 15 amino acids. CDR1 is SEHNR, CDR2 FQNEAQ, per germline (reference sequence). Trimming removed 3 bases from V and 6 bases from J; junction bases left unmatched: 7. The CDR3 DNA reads TGTGCCAGCAGCTTTGGGACAGGCCAAATTCAGCCCCAGCATTTT. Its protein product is CASSFGTGQIQPQHF.

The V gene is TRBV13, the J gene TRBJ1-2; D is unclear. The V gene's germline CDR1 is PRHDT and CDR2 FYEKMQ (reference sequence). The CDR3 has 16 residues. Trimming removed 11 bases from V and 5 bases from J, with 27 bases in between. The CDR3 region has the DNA TGTGCCTATAGTTCAACCGGGCGGCGGGAAACTTATGGCTACACCTTC. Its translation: CAYSSTGRRETYGYTF.

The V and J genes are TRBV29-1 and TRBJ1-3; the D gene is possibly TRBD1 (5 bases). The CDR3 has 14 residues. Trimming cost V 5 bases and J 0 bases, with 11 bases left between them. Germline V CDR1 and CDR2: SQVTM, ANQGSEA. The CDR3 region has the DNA TGCAGCGTTTTTGTAGGGGACTCTGGAAACACCATATATTTT. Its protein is CSVFVGDSGNTIYF.

The CDR3 protein is CASSHPGQGETQYF. The CDR3 bases are TGTGCCAGCAGCCACCCGGGACAGGGAGAGACCCAGTACTTC. V usage is TRBV3-1 (or the pseudogene TRBV3-2) and J usage is TRBJ2-5; the match to TRBD1 covers 9 bases. J gave up 4 bases and V 3 bases, and 3 bases lay outside the gene matches. This CDR3 comprises 14 residues. In germline, CDR1 is LGHDT, CDR2 YNNKEL (reference sequence).

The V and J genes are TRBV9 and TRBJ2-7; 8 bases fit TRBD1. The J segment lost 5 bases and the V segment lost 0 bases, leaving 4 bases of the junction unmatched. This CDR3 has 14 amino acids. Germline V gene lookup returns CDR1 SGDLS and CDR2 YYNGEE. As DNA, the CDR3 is TGTGCCAGCAGCGTAGGTGACAGGGGCCACGAGCAGTACTTC. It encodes CASSVGDRGHEQYF.

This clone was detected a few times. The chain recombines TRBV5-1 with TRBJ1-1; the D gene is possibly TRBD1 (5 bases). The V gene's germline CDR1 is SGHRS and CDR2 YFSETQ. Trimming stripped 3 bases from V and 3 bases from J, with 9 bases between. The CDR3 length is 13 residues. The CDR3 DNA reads TGCGCCAGCAGCTCCACGGGGGACACTGAAGCTTTCTTT. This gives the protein CASSSTGDTEAFF.

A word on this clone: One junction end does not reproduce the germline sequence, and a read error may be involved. CDR3: CASSLGRLYEQYF. CDR3 DNA: TGTGCCAGCAGCTTAGGACGACTCTACGAGCAGTACTTC. This chain connects TRBV12-3 or TRBV12-4 to TRBJ2-7; D gene uncertain. This CDR3 is built from 13 residues.

CDR3 residues: CASRDRGLTDTQYF. The CDR3 nucleotides read TGTGCCAGCAGGGATAGAGGACTGACAGATACGCAGTATTTT. V and J are TRBV6-5 and TRBJ2-3, with a tentative D call TRBD2 (5 bases). V dropped 6 bases and J dropped 3 bases, with 13 bases sitting between them. CDR1 is MNHEY, CDR2 SVGAGI, per germline. The CDR3 extends over 14 amino acids.

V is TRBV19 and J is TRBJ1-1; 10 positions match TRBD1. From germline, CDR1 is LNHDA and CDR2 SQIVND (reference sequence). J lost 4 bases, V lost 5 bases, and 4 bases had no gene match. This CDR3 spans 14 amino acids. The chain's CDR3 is CASSEDRGATEAFF. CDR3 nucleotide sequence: TGTGCCAGTAGTGAGGACAGGGGGGCCACTGAAGCTTTCTTT.

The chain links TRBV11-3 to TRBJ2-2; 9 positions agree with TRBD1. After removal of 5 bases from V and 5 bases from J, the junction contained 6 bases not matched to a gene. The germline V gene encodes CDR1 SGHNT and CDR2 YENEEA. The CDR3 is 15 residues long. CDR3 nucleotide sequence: TGTGCCAGCAGCACAGGGGGCGGAAATACCGGGGAGCTGTTTTTT. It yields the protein CASSTGGGNTGELFF.

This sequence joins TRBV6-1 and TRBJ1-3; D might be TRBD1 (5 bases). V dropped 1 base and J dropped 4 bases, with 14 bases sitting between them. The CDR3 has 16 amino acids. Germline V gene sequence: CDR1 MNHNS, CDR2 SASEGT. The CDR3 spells CASSEVVGGSGNTIYF. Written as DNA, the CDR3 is TGTGCCAGCAGTGAAGTTGTTGGGGGGAGCGGAAACACCATATATTTT.

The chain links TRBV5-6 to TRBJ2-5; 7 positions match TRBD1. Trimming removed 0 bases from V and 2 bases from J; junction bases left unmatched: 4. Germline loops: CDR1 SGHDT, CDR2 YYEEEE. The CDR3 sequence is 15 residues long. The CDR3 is CASSLVSQGQETQYF. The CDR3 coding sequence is TGTGCCAGCAGCTTGGTATCACAGGGGCAAGAGACCCAGTACTTC.

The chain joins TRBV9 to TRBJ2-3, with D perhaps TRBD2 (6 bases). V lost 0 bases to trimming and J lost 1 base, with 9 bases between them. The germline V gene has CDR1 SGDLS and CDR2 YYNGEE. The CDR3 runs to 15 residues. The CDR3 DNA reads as TGTGCCAGCAGCGTAGCCGGGGGAGGCACAGATACGCAGTATTTT. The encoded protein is CASSVAGGGTDTQYF.

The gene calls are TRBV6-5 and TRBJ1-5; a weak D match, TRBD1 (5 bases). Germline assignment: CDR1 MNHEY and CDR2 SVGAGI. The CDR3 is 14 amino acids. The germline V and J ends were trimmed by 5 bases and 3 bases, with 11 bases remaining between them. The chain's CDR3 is CASSTSGFNQPQHF. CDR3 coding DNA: TGTGCCAGCAGTACTTCAGGGTTCAATCAGCCCCAGCATTTT.

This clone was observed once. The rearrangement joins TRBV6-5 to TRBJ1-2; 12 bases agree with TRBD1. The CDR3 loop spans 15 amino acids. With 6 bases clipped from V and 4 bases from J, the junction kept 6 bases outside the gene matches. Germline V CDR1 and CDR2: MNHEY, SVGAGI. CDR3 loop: CASRSGTGGFYGYTF. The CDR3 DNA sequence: TGTGCCAGCAGATCCGGGACAGGGGGCTTCTATGGCTACACCTTC.

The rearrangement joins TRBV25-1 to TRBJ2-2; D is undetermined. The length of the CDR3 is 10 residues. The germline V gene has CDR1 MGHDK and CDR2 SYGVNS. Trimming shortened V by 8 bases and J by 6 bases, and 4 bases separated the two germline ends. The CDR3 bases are TGTGCCAGCCAGGCCGGGGAGCTGTTTTTT. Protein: CASQAGELFF.

DNA for the CDR3: TGTGCCAGCAGCCAGGTCACAGGGCACTATGGCTACACCTTC. It encodes CASSQVTGHYGYTF. The rearrangement uses TRBV6-6 and TRBJ1-2; weak D call: TRBD1 (6 bases). The germline V gene encodes CDR1 MNHNY and CDR2 SVGAGI (reference sequence). V was pared by 6 bases and J by 3 bases, with 14 bases between. CDR3 size: 14 residues.

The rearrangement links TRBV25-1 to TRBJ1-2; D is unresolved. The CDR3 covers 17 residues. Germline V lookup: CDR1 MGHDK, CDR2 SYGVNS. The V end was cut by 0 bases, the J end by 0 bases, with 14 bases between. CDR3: CASSEYAQAISNYGYTF. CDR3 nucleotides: TGTGCCAGCAGTGAATATGCCCAGGCCATTTCTAACTATGGCTACACCTTC.

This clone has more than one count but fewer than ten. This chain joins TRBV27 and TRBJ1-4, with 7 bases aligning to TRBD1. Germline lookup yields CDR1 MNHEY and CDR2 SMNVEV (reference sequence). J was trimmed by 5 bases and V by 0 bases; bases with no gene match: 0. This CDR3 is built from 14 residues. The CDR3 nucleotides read TGTGCCAGCAGTTTATCGACAGGGAATGAAAAACTGTTTTTT. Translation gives CASSLSTGNEKLFF. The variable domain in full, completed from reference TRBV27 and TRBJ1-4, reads EAQVTQNPRYLITVTGKKLTVTCSQNMNHEYMSWYRQDPGLGLRQIYYSMNVEVTDKGDVPEGYKVSRKEKRNFPLILESPSPNQTSLYFCASSLSTGNEKLFFGSGTQLSVL.

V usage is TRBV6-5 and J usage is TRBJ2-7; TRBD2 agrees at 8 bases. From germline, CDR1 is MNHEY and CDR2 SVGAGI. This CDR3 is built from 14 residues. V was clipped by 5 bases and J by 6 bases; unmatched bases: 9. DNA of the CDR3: TGTGCCAGCAGTCACGGGGGGGCTTCGGCCGAGCAGTACTTC. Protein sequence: CASSHGGASAEQYF.

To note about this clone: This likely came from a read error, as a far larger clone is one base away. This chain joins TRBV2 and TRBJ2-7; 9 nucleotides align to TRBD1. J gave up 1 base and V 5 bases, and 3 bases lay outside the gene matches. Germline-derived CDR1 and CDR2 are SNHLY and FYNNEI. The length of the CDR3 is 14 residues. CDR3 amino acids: CASSPGTGSYEQYF. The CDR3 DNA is TGTGCCAGCAGTCCCGGGACAGGGTCCTACGAGCAGTACTTC.

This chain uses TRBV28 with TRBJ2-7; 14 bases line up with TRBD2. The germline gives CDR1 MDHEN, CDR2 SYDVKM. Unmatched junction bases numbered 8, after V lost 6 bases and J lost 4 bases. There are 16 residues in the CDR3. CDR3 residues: CASSLGGTSGSYEQYF. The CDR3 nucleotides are TGTGCCAGCAGCTTAGGGGGGACTAGCGGGAGTTACGAGCAGTACTTC.

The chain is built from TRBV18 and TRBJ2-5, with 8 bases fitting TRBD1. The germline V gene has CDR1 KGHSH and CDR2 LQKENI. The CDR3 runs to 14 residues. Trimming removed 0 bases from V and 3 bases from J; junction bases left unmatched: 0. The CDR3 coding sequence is TGTGCCAGCTCACCACCGGGACAGGAAGAGACCCAGTACTTC. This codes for CASSPPGQEETQYF.

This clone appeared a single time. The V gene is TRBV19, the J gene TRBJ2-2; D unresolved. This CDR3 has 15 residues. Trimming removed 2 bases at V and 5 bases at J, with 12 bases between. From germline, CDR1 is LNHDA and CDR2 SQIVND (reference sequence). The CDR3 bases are TGTGCCAGTAGTATAAAGGCCCGGCGGACCGGGGAGCTGTTTTTT. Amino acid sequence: CASSIKARRTGELFF.

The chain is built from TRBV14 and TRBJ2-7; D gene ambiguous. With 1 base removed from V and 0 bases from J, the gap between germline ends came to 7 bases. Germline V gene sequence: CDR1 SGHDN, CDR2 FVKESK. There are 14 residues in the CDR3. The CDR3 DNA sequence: TGTGCCAGCAGCCAAGTGATTAGCTCCTACGAGCAGTACTTC. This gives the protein CASSQVISSYEQYF.